This T cell receptor beta chain was recovered during a study of control samples from healthy donors and cancer patients (dated by TCRdb to between 2020 and 2021). The library came from the immunoSEQ multiplex PCR assay. Entries here come from immuneACCESS through TCRdb and include only in-frame sequences with V and J called. Some clones fail to appear in such tables; in the studies checked, an unresolved V gene covers under half of the shortfall, and the cause of the remainder is unknown. Present in this sample are around 130,000 clones, roughly nine tenths of which were seen just once. The ten largest clones take up about 7.9% of the sample. Reading the germline V gene gives CDR1 SGHVS and CDR2 FQNEAQ. Cut back by 2 bases and 4 bases, the V and J ends lie 14 bases apart. The CDR3 runs 15 residues from the cysteine to the phenylalanine. The only DNA kept is the CDR3, 45 bases in frame from the first base.

Comments on this clone: The antigen it recognizes is unknown. The sample holds no much larger clone one base away, and base qualities are not on file.

The sequence was collected from a man between 45 and 60 years old with head and neck cancer. Sequencing was performed on PBMCs. The sequence links TRBV7-8 to TRBJ1-2, with no confident D gene call. The base sequence is TGTGCCAGCAGCTTACAACGCCAACGCGGCTATGGCTACACCTTC. This yields the protein CASSLQRQRGYGYTF.